A selection of T cell receptor beta chains follows, all from one sample in a study of patients and donors after allogeneic stem cell transplantation. One entry per CDR3 protein, called by TCRdb with MiXCR from the RT-PCR reads. The repertoire holds just over 55,000 distinct CDR3 sequences, with roughly 13% as singletons. The specimen was blood, either unsorted or a sorted T cell fraction (not recorded which). The receptors come from a human donor who was either an allogeneic HSCT recipient or a stem cell or donor lymphocyte infusion donor (not recorded which). It is not recorded whose cells these are; they may come from a transplant donor. Both conserved end residues are part of each CDR3. D genes are given only for firm matches. Part of the rows lack a size; the others show once, few, many or a class for expanded clones.

d_gene	v_gene	j_gene	abundance	CDR3aa	CDR3nt
NA	TRBV25-1	TRBJ1-2	many	CASSEEQGGVIYGYTF	TGTGCCAGCAGTGAAGAACAGGGTGGAGTTATCTATGGCTACACCTTC
TRBD1	TRBV6-1	TRBJ1-1	many	CASSENRGNTEAFF	TGTGCCAGCAGTGAGAACAGGGGAAACACTGAAGCTTTCTTT
NA	TRBV7-3	TRBJ2-1	few	CASSFVGSSYNEQFF	TGTGCCAGCAGCTTCGTAGGCAGCTCCTACAATGAGCAGTTCTTC
NA	TRBV19	TRBJ1-1	NA	CASSLSTGAEAFF	TGTGCCAGTAGCCTGAGCACGGGGGCTGAAGCTTTCTTT
TRBD1	TRBV4-2	TRBJ2-7	NA	CASSQEGQGIITYEQYF	TGTGCCAGCAGCCAAGAAGGACAGGGAATAATCACCTACGAGCAGTACTTC
TRBD1	TRBV28	TRBJ1-6	many	CASSLLQGAYSYNSPLHF	TGTGCCAGCAGTCTTCTACAGGGGGCGTATTCCTATAATTCACCCCTCCACTTT
NA	TRBV12-3/TRBV12-4	TRBJ2-7	NA	CASSLVDHSPSYEQYF	TGTGCCAGCAGTTTAGTCGACCACTCCCCTTCCTACGAGCAGTACTTC
TRBD1	TRBV7-9	TRBJ1-5	many	CASSRSDRGNQPQHF	TGTGCCAGCAGCAGATCCGACAGGGGCAATCAGCCCCAGCATTTT
NA	TRBV29-1	TRBJ2-7	many	CSVETWEYEQYF	TGCAGCGTTGAGACCTGGGAATACGAGCAGTACTTC
TRBD2	TRBV12-3/TRBV12-4	TRBJ2-5	NA	CASHPPWTSGQETQYF	TGTGCCAGCCACCCTCCTTGGACTAGCGGCCAAGAGACCCAGTACTTC
NA	TRBV7-3	TRBJ2-2	NA	CASSQNVGTTGELFF	TGTGCCAGCAGCCAAAACGTAGGAACGACCGGGGAGCTGTTTTTT
NA	TRBV20-1	TRBJ1-2	few	CSGETGFDGYTF	TGCAGTGGGGAGACAGGTTTTGATGGCTACACCTTC
NA	TRBV7-8	TRBJ1-5	few	CASSLEIWGRNQPQHF	TGTGCCAGCAGCTTAGAGATCTGGGGTCGTAATCAGCCCCAGCATTTT
NA	TRBV5-1	TRBJ1-4	medium-sized	CASSWPADSTTNEKLFF	TGCGCCAGCAGCTGGCCCGCGGACAGTACAACTAATGAAAAACTGTTTTTT
NA	TRBV30	TRBJ1-1	NA	CAWSVLGLDTEAFF	TGTGCCTGGAGTGTACTGGGTCTGGACACTGAAGCTTTCTTT
TRBD2	TRBV15	TRBJ2-1	few	CATSSLAGGLYNEQFF	TGTGCCACCAGTAGCCTAGCGGGAGGGTTATACAATGAGCAGTTCTTC
NA	TRBV12-3/TRBV12-4	TRBJ2-6	NA	CASSFSQGSGANVLTF	TGTGCCAGCAGTTTTTCGCAGGGCTCTGGGGCCAACGTCCTGACTTTC
TRBD2	TRBV3-1	TRBJ2-7	NA	CASSPLLAGPYEQYF	TGTGCCAGCAGCCCACTTCTAGCGGGCCCCTACGAGCAGTACTTC
NA	TRBV7-9	TRBJ1-1	many	CASSLFPAPSRGTTEAFF	TGTGCCAGCAGCTTATTCCCCGCCCCTAGCCGGGGCACCACTGAAGCTTTCTTT
NA	TRBV9	TRBJ1-1	few	CASSVTAGDTEAFF	TGTGCCAGCAGCGTAACCGCGGGGGACACTGAAGCTTTCTTT
NA	TRBV19	TRBJ1-5	NA	CASSMGTSSNQPQHF	TGTGCCAGTAGTATGGGGACAAGTAGCAATCAGCCCCAGCATTTT
NA	TRBV12-3/TRBV12-4	TRBJ1-5	many	CASSLAQPQHF	TGTGCCAGCAGTTTAGCTCAGCCCCAGCATTTT
NA	TRBV10-3	TRBJ2-2	NA	CAISEDAGELFF	TGTGCCATCAGTGAGGATGCCGGGGAGCTGTTTTTT
TRBD2	TRBV5-6	TRBJ2-1	few	CASSLAISPWGGNYNEQFF	TGTGCCAGCAGCTTGGCCATTTCTCCTTGGGGGGGAAACTACAATGAGCAGTTCTTC
NA	TRBV12-3/TRBV12-4	TRBJ2-5	few	CASSSRETQYF	TGTGCCAGCAGTTCAAGAGAGACCCAGTACTTC